These 7 T cell receptor beta chains share one sample of origin, sequenced in a study of regulatory T cells in long-lasting Graves disease. HTBI primers from iRepertoire and Arm-PCR of CDR3 regions yielded the TCR beta libraries. One entry per CDR3 protein results from TCRdb running MiXCR on the multiplex PCR reads. Found here are some 420,000 distinct CDR3 sequences, 20% to 25% of them singletons; the top ten hold around 12%. The time point here: persistent/refractory GD, antithyroid drugs over 5 years with positive TRAb. From RNA extracted from PBMCs, the TCR library was made. This sample comprised peripheral blood mononuclear cells (PBMCs), obtained when the disease was refractory, from a patient treated with antithyroid drugs. These receptors all come from a female donor with Graves disease.

This chain links TRBV20-1 with TRBJ2-5; 11 bases are a match to TRBD2. CDR1 is DFQATT, CDR2 SNEGSKA, per germline (reference sequence). Unmatched junction bases numbered 14, after V lost 3 bases and J lost 5 bases. The length of the CDR3 is 17 residues. CDR3 DNA: TGCAGTGCTAGGCATCTACTAGCGGGAGTATTTTATGAGACCCAGTACTTC. Its translation: CSARHLLAGVFYETQYF.

This clonotype was counted only a few times. The chain links TRBV7-8 to TRBJ1-1; 7 bases fit TRBD1. The germline V gene has CDR1 SGHVS and CDR2 FQNEAQ. After removal of 5 bases from V and 5 bases from J, the junction contained 8 bases not matched to a gene. This CDR3 spans 14 amino acids. CDR3 sequence: CASSRIQGITEAFF. For the CDR3, the DNA is TGTGCCAGCAGCCGGATACAGGGGATAACTGAAGCTTTCTTT.

Many counts were recorded for this clonotype. The chain links TRBV15 to TRBJ2-7; D is undetermined. Germline V CDR1 and CDR2: LNHNV, YYDKDF (reference sequence). With 0 bases removed from V and 7 bases from J, the gap between germline ends came to 10 bases. This CDR3 is built from 13 residues. The DNA of the CDR3 is TGTGCCACCAGCAGAGATCCCCGGTGGGAGCAGTACTTC. Translation: CATSRDPRWEQYF.

The rearrangement links TRBV3-1 to TRBJ2-1; D is unclear. The CDR3 has 16 amino acids. Germline CDR1 and CDR2: LGHDT and YNNKEL (reference sequence). V lost 1 base, J lost 6 bases, and 16 bases lay in between. The CDR3 protein is CASSQGSRPSGNEQFF. The CDR3 DNA follows: TGTGCCAGCAGCCAAGGATCCCGGCCTTCCGGCAATGAGCAGTTCTTC.

Ten or more counts support this clonotype. The genes are TRBV20-1 and TRBJ2-7; TRBD1 matches at 9 bases. CDR3 length equals 13 residues. Germline loops: CDR1 DFQATT, CDR2 SNEGSKA (reference sequence). The V gene end was trimmed by 4 bases and the J gene end by 3 bases; junction bases not matched to a gene: 4. The CDR3 protein is CSATPGQGYEQYF. The DNA for the CDR3 is TGCAGTGCTACGCCGGGACAGGGCTACGAGCAGTACTTC.

This clonotype was observed at least ten times. This rearrangement joins TRBV7-2 to TRBJ2-5, with D perhaps matching TRBD1 or TRBD2 (6 bases each). The CDR3 runs to 15 residues. Germline V CDR1 and CDR2: SGHTA, FQGNSA. V dropped 5 bases and J dropped 2 bases, with 15 bases sitting between them. CDR3 bases: TGTGCCAGCAGCACCGGAGGGGGGCGACAAGAGACCCAGTACTTC. It is translated as CASSTGGGRQETQYF.

This clonotype was recorded a few times. The rearrangement links TRBV7-2 to TRBJ2-1; D unclear. Germline V gives CDR1 SGHTA, CDR2 FQGNSA. There are 14 residues in the CDR3. The ends were cut back, 7 bases at V and 4 bases at J, with 14 bases in the middle. The CDR3 sequence: CASTLEATYNEQFF. The DNA of the CDR3 is TGTGCCAGCACCCTTGAGGCCACTTACAATGAGCAGTTCTTC.